This entry lists 31 T cell receptor beta chains sequenced from one sample in a study of Graves' ophthalmopathy and Graves' hyperthyroidism. For repertoire sequencing, the TCR beta CDR3 regions were amplified from RNA transcripts. HTBI-primed first-round RT-PCR preceded second-round multiplex PCR. TCRdb recomputed calls from the multiplex PCR reads with MiXCR, one row per CDR3 protein. The table lists approximately 460,000 distinct CDR3 sequences, roughly an eighth of them singletons. Sequences were obtained from blood. The receptor set was obtained from a woman aged 25 to 39 with Graves' ophthalmopathy.

This clonotype was picked up many times. The chain couples TRBV20-1 to TRBJ2-2; 8 bases fit TRBD2. V lost 3 bases to trimming and J lost 3 bases; unmatched junction nucleotides: 3. This CDR3 region has 14 residues. Looked up from germline, CDR1 is DFQATT and CDR2 is SNEGSKA (reference sequence). CDR3 amino acids: CSASHGRDTGELFF. Written as DNA, the CDR3 is TGCAGTGCTAGTCACGGGAGGGACACCGGGGAGCTGTTTTTT.

This clonotype showed up many times. CDR3 bases: TGTGCCAGCAGTGTGCTAGGGGGTGAGACCCAGTACTTC. Protein sequence: CASSVLGGETQYF. The genes are TRBV2 and TRBJ2-5; a possible D gene is TRBD1 (6 bases). The germline V and J ends were trimmed by 4 bases and 5 bases, with 11 bases remaining between them. Germline lookup yields CDR1 SNHLY and CDR2 FYNNEI. There are 13 residues in the CDR3.

This clonotype appeared many times. V and J are TRBV15 and TRBJ2-7; D remains ambiguous. The CDR3 totals 17 residues. V shed 4 bases and J shed 2 bases, with 21 bases lying between them. The germline gives CDR1 LNHNV, CDR2 YYDKDF (reference sequence). The CDR3 region has the DNA TGTGCCACCAGCAAAGCGTATCCCGGTAGACTTCCCTACGAGCAGTACTTC. This translates into CATSKAYPGRLPYEQYF.

The table lists this clonotype with many counts. The chain links TRBV28 to TRBJ1-6; 11 positions match TRBD1. Losses at the gene ends were 7 bases for V and 6 bases for J; bases not matched to a gene: 5. There are 15 residues in the CDR3. Germline CDR1 reads MDHEN; CDR2 reads SYDVKM. This CDR3 reads CASKPGQGVNSPLHF. The CDR3 bases are TGTGCCAGCAAGCCGGGACAGGGGGTTAATTCACCCCTCCACTTT.

At least ten counts were recorded for this clonotype. V is TRBV12-3 or TRBV12-4 and J is TRBJ1-2, with D perhaps matching TRBD1 (5 bases). CDR3 size: 13 residues. V lost 1 base and J lost 8, with 11 bases in between. The CDR3 loop is CASSLEGYGGYTF. The CDR3 DNA reads TGTGCCAGCAGTTTAGAGGGGTACGGGGGCTACACCTTC.

J is TRBJ2-7 and V is TRBV28; unclear D gene. Germline V CDR1 and CDR2: MDHEN, SYDVKM. CDR3 length: 13 amino acids. With 7 bases removed from V and 2 bases from J, the gap between germline ends came to 12 bases. CDR3 protein: CASMYPGTYEQYF. The CDR3 DNA reads as TGTGCCAGCATGTACCCAGGAACCTACGAGCAGTACTTC.

This clonotype showed up many times. The CDR3 DNA sequence: TGTGCCAGCAGCCCTCAACTCGGCTACGAGCAGTACTTC. Translation gives CASSPQLGYEQYF. This sequence joins TRBV12-3 or TRBV12-4 and TRBJ2-7; D gene ambiguous. The CDR3 contains 13 residues. V lost 6 bases and J 3 bases, leaving 12 bases between the germline ends.

This clonotype was recorded at least ten times. V usage is TRBV7-2 and J usage is TRBJ2-5, with TRBD1 as a possible D gene (6 bases). V was shortened by 8 bases and J by 1 base, with 14 bases between the two germline ends. This CDR3 has 14 amino acids. Germline loops: CDR1 SGHTA, CDR2 FQGNSA. The chain's CDR3 is CASRQWTAQETQYF. DNA of the CDR3: TGTGCCAGCCGCCAGTGGACAGCCCAAGAGACCCAGTACTTC.

Ten or more counts support this clonotype. The V call is TRBV11-2, the J call TRBJ2-7; TRBD1 agrees at 7 bases. The junction had 1 base not matched to a gene; V was cut back by 4 bases and J by 7 bases. The CDR3 length is 11 residues. Per the germline V gene, CDR1 is SGHAT and CDR2 is FQNNGV. In DNA, the CDR3 is TGTGCCAGCAGCTGGACAGGAGAGCAGTACTTC. Translation gives CASSWTGEQYF.

This clonotype was observed at least ten times. The chain is built from TRBV12-5 and TRBJ1-1; unclear D gene. The V and J ends lost 3 bases and 8 bases respectively, with 10 bases between them. CDR3 length equals 12 residues. Germline loops: CDR1 LGHNT, CDR2 FRNRAP. The CDR3 region has the DNA TGTGCTAGTGGTTTACCGCCCTTGGAAGCTTTCTTT. Translating gives CASGLPPLEAFF.

On this clonotype: One base away lies a much larger clone, so this may be a sequencing read error. V gene TRBV5-1 combines with J gene TRBJ1-5, with D unresolved. The CDR3 is made up of 15 amino acids. Germline CDR1 is SGHRS and CDR2 is YFSETQ. The CDR3 spells CASSLEGVANHPQHF. The CDR3 DNA follows: TGCGCCAGCAGCTTGGAAGGCGTCGCCAATCATCCCCAGCATTTT.

The CDR3 sequence: CASSLASNRGEQYF. The DNA of the CDR3 is TGTGCCAGCAGCTTAGCGTCGAACAGGGGTGAGCAGTACTTC. The chain has TRBV7-9 and TRBJ2-7; TRBD1 matches at 7 bases. Trimming at V came to 0 bases and at J to 7 bases, leaving 6 bases not matched to a gene. Germline loops: CDR1 SEHNR, CDR2 FQNEAQ (reference sequence). This CDR3 is built from 14 residues.

This clonotype has only a few counts. This sequence joins TRBV12-3 or TRBV12-4 and TRBJ2-2, with D possibly called TRBD1 or TRBD2 (6 bases each). The V end lost 6 bases, the J end lost 6 bases, and 8 bases lay between the germline ends. The CDR3 sequence is 12 residues long. Here the CDR3 reads CASREGAGELFF. The CDR3 coding sequence is TGTGCCAGCAGGGAGGGGGCCGGGGAGCTGTTTTTT.

With regard to this clonotype: Germline and junction disagree at one end, which may indicate a read error. V usage is TRBV19 and J usage is TRBJ1-1; the D is unclear. Looked up from germline, CDR1 is LNHDA and CDR2 is SQIVND (reference sequence). This CDR3 contains 13 residues. This CDR3 is CASSTPMNTEACF. Written as DNA, the CDR3 is TGTGCCAGTAGTACCCCGATGAACACTGAAGCTTGCTTT.

This clonotype was observed at least ten times. V is TRBV6-1 and J is TRBJ1-5; no clear D gene. This CDR3 spans 15 amino acids. Germline V gene lookup returns CDR1 MNHNS and CDR2 SASEGT. Trimming removed 2 bases at V and 7 bases at J, with 15 bases between. The CDR3 DNA reads TGTGCCAGCAGTGAATCTGGACCTATTCGGCAGCCCCAGCATTTT. The encoded protein is CASSESGPIRQPQHF.

This clonotype came up once. A clone one base away is much larger, so this may be a read error. J is TRBJ1-6 and V is TRBV6-1; no reliable D call. Germline V CDR1 and CDR2: MNHNS, SASEGT. The CDR3 extends over 13 amino acids. The CDR3 reads CTSSEGSNSPLHF. CDR3 in DNA: TGTACCAGCAGTGAGGGTAGTAATTCACCCCTCCACTTT.

This clonotype was picked up many times. V gene TRBV27 combines with J gene TRBJ1-2; no reliable D call. V was shortened by 5 bases and J by 2 bases, with 18 bases between the two germline ends. Germline V gives CDR1 MNHEY, CDR2 SMNVEV (reference sequence). This CDR3 is built from 16 residues. The CDR3 DNA reads as TGTGCCAGCAGTCAAAGAATTATGGGCCCCAACTATGGCTACACCTTC. Protein product: CASSQRIMGPNYGYTF.

V gene TRBV6-1 combines with J gene TRBJ1-5, with D possibly matching TRBD1 (5 bases). The V end was cut by 6 bases, the J end by 3 bases, with 15 bases between. The length of the CDR3 is 15 residues. The germline V gene has CDR1 MNHNS and CDR2 SASEGT. CDR3 sequence: CASSSSTGPNQPQHF. The CDR3 coding sequence is TGTGCCAGCAGCTCAAGCACGGGACCCAATCAGCCCCAGCATTTT.

This clonotype was seen a handful of times. The chain is built from TRBV7-9 and TRBJ2-7; no definite D call. Germline-derived CDR1 and CDR2 are SEHNR and FQNEAQ (reference sequence). Trimming removed 5 bases at V and 0 bases at J, with 11 bases between. CDR3 size: 14 residues. This CDR3 reads CASSSEISSYEQYF. Here the CDR3 DNA reads TGTGCCAGCAGCAGCGAAATAAGCTCCTACGAGCAGTACTTC.

The rearrangement uses TRBV30 and TRBJ2-2; D possibly corresponds to TRBD2 (6 bases). Germline V gene sequence: CDR1 GTSNPN, CDR2 SVGIG (reference sequence). The CDR3 contains 18 residues. With 2 bases removed from V and 1 base from J, the gap between germline ends came to 20 bases. The CDR3, as DNA: TGTGCCTGGAGTAAATGGAGGGAAATAGCGATGAACACCGGGGAGCTGTTTTTT. Translated: CAWSKWREIAMNTGELFF. Combining the CDR3 with reference TRBV30 and TRBJ2-2 gives the whole variable domain SQTIHQWPATLVQPVGSPLSLECTVEGTSNPNLYWYRQAAGRGLQLLFYSVGIGQISSEVPQNLSASRPQDRQFILSSKKLLLSDSGFYLCAWSKWREIAMNTGELFFGEGSRLTVL.

This clonotype was counted many times. V is TRBV10-3 and J is TRBJ1-1; a weak D match, TRBD1 (5 bases). Germline V gives CDR1 ENHRY, CDR2 SYGVKD. V lost 10 bases, J lost 4 bases, and 19 bases lay in between. The CDR3 length is 14 residues. DNA of the CDR3: TGTGCCACCCAAGGGGCCGTGCGGAGCACTGAAGCTTTCTTT. It is translated as CATQGAVRSTEAFF.

This clonotype occurred many times. This rearrangement joins TRBV2 to TRBJ1-2; 10 bases are shared with TRBD1. Trimming took 6 bases from V and 8 from J; bases not matched to a gene: 9. Germline CDR1 is SNHLY and CDR2 is FYNNEI. The CDR3 sequence is 14 residues long. Here the CDR3 DNA reads TGTGCCAGCAGATCCGGGACAGGGGCTAAGGGCTACACCTTC. Its translation is CASRSGTGAKGYTF.

This clonotype was observed many times. The chain employs TRBV20-1 and TRBJ2-2; TRBD1 agrees at 7 bases. This CDR3 region has 13 residues. The V segment lost 5 bases and the J segment 4 bases; nucleotides outside the gene matches: 4. Germline V gene data show CDR1 as DFQATT and CDR2 as SNEGSKA (reference sequence). CDR3: CSAPRQGTGELFF. In nucleotides, the CDR3 is TGCAGTGCTCCCCGACAGGGCACCGGGGAGCTGTTTTTT.

This clonotype was recorded many times. This sequence joins TRBV15 and TRBJ2-7, with TRBD1 identical over 8 bases. CDR3 length: 16 amino acids. From germline, CDR1 is LNHNV and CDR2 YYDKDF (reference sequence). The J segment lost 6 bases and the V segment lost 2 bases, leaving 12 bases of the junction unmatched. As DNA, the CDR3 is TGTGCCACCAGCAGATCACTTGGCAGGGGGCCAGGCGAGCAGTACTTC. It is translated as CATSRSLGRGPGEQYF. Full variable domain (missing parts from reference TRBV15 and TRBJ2-7): DAMVIQNPRYQVTQFGKPVTLSCSQTLNHNVMYWYQQKSSQAPKLLFHYYDKDFNNEADTPDNFQSRRPNTSFCFLDIRSPGLGDTAMYLCATSRSLGRGPGEQYFGPGTRLTVT.

This clonotype was seen only a few times. The junction shows a germline mismatch at one end, possibly a read error. The chain is built from TRBV12-3 or TRBV12-4 and TRBJ1-5; 9 nucleotides agree with TRBD1. This CDR3 comprises 14 residues. This CDR3 is CAGSRQGGNQPQHF. The CDR3 nucleotides read TGTGCCGGCAGCCGACAGGGGGGGAATCAGCCCCAGCATTTT.

At least ten counts were recorded for this clonotype. This chain joins TRBV24-1 and TRBJ2-7; 10 bases fit TRBD1. Germline CDR1 reads KGHDR; CDR2 reads SFDVKD. V lost 3 bases, J lost 5 bases, and 9 bases stayed unmatched. The CDR3 consists of 16 residues. In DNA form, the CDR3 reads TGTGCCACCAGTGATAACTTCGGGACAGGGGTTAACGAGCAGTACTTC. As protein: CATSDNFGTGVNEQYF.

Ten or more counts support this clonotype. The rearrangement links TRBV7-3 to TRBJ2-5, with D possibly TRBD1 on 5 matching bases. Trimming pared 5 bases from V and 7 bases from J, leaving 11 bases between. Germline V gene data show CDR1 as SGHTA and CDR2 as FQGTGA. This CDR3 spans 12 amino acids. CDR3 in DNA: TGTGCCAGCAGCCCCACAGGCGGGACCCAGTACTTC. Its translation: CASSPTGGTQYF. The full variable domain, completed using reference TRBV7-3 and TRBJ2-5, is GAGVSQTPSNKVTEKGKYVELRCDPISGHTALYWYRQSLGQGPEFLIYFQGTGAADDSGLPNDRFFAVRPEGSVSTLKIQRTERGDSAVYLCASSPTGGTQYFGPGTRLLVL.

This clonotype came up many times. The gene calls are TRBV5-1 and TRBJ1-2, with 8 bases identical to TRBD1. The CDR3 totals 14 residues. V was clipped by 4 bases and J by 6 bases; unmatched bases: 8. CDR1 and CDR2 from the germline V gene are SGHRS and YFSETQ. The CDR3 bases are TGCGCCAGCAGCCCCGGGACAGGACGCGATGGCTACACCTTC. Its protein is CASSPGTGRDGYTF.

Only one count was recorded for this clonotype. J is TRBJ2-4 and V is TRBV6-1, with 12 nucleotides matching TRBD1. The CDR3 is made up of 17 amino acids. Germline loops: CDR1 MNHNS, CDR2 SASEGT. V shed 4 bases, J shed 3 bases, and the junction held 7 bases outside the gene matches. The CDR3: CASSVGTGGLVKNIQYF. As DNA, the CDR3 is TGTGCCAGCAGTGTGGGGACAGGGGGCCTTGTCAAAAACATTCAGTACTTC.

This clonotype was recorded many times. This chain links TRBV15 with TRBJ2-7; possibly TRBD2 for D (5 bases). Germline V gene lookup returns CDR1 LNHNV and CDR2 YYDKDF (reference sequence). The CDR3 totals 13 residues. Trimming pared 0 bases from V and 6 bases from J, leaving 9 bases between. The CDR3 loop reads CATSRDLGSEQYF. DNA for the CDR3: TGTGCCACCAGCAGAGATCTGGGGAGCGAGCAGTACTTC.

This clonotype came up many times. V is TRBV4-1 and J is TRBJ1-1; 7 bases match TRBD1. After removal of 3 bases from V and 0 bases from J, the junction contained 4 bases not matched to a gene. CDR1 is MGHRA and CDR2 is YSYEKL in the germline V gene. The CDR3 has 15 amino acids. CDR3 region: CASSHPGQLNTEAFF. In DNA, the CDR3 is TGCGCCAGCAGCCACCCGGGACAGTTGAACACTGAAGCTTTCTTT.